This T cell receptor beta chain was documented in a study of cytomegalovirus exposure and HLA in healthy donors. General study findings and limits: Some 150 TCR beta chains were listed as cytomegalovirus-associated. Reportedly, diagnosis of cytomegalovirus status by the classifier showed high specificity and sensitivity. Presence/absence analyses assumed roughly uniform sequencing depth across donors.

This PCR relied on a set of 60 Vbeta primers and 13 Jbeta primers. Method: immunoSEQ multiplex PCR; TCRdb's copy keeps in-frame clones and lacks some. The data hold roughly 190,000 clones, with roughly 80% observed a single time. Each donor was healthy, and each was a bone marrow donor. Comment on this clone: The antigen is not known.

V gave up 4 bases and J gave up 7 bases; unmatched junction bases: 19. From germline, CDR1 is MDHEN and CDR2 SYDVKM. The CDR3 has 18 residues. The source of this sequence is a woman in her 50s in good health and CMV-seronegative. Input material: PBMCs. The rearrangement uses TRBV28 and TRBJ2-3; 8 nucleotides align to TRBD1. The CDR3 DNA follows: TGTGCCAGCAGTTCCCCACTGGGGACAGGCAGAGTGGCCAATACGCAGTATTTT. Its translation is CASSSPLGTGRVANTQYF.